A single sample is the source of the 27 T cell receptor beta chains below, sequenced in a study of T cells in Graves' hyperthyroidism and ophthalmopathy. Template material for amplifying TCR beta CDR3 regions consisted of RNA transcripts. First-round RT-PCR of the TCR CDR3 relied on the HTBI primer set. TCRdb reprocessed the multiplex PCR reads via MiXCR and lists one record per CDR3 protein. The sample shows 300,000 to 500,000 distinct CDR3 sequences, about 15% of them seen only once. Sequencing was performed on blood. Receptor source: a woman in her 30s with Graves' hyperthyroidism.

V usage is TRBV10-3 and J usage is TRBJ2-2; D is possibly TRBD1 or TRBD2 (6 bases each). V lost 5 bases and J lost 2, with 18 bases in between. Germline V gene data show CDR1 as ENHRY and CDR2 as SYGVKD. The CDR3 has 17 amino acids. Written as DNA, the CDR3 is TGTGCCATCAGTCTGGGGGGCCTACTCCAAAACACCGGGGAGCTGTTTTTT. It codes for CAISLGGLLQNTGELFF.

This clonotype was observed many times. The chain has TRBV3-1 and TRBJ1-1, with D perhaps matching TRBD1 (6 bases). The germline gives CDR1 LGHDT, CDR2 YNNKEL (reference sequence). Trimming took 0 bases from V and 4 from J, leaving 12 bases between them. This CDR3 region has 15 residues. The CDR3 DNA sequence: TGTGCCAGCAGCCAAGAGTGGGCAGGGGTCACTGAAGCTTTCTTT. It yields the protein CASSQEWAGVTEAFF.

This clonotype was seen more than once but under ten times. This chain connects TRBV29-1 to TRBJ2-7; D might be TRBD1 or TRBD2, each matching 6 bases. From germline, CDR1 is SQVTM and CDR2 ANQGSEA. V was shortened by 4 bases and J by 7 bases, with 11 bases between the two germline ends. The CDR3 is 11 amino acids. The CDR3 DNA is TGCAGCGTTGGGGGGGCGCGGGAGCAGTACTTC. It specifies CSVGGAREQYF.

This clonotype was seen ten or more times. The DNA for the CDR3 is TGTGCCAGCAGAGAGAGCACGGACAGGCACACTGAAGCTTTCTTT. Translation gives CASRESTDRHTEAFF. V usage is TRBV6-1 and J usage is TRBJ1-1, with TRBD1 matching 7 bases. CDR3 length: 15 amino acids. After removal of 6 bases from V and 3 bases from J, the junction contained 10 bases not matched to a gene. Looked up from germline, CDR1 is MNHNS and CDR2 is SASEGT.

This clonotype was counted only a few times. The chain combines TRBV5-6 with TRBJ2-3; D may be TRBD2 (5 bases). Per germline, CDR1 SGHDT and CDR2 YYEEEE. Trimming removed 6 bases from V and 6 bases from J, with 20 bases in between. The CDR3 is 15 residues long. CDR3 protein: CASNSRLAGEDTQYF. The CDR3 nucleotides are TGTGCCAGCAATAGTCGGCTAGCAGGTGAGGATACGCAGTATTTT.

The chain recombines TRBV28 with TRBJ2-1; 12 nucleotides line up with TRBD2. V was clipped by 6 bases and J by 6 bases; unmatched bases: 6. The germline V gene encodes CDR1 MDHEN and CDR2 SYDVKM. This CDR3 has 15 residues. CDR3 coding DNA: TGTGCCAGCAGATTCGAGACTAGCGGGAGCAATGAGCAGTTCTTC. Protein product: CASRFETSGSNEQFF.

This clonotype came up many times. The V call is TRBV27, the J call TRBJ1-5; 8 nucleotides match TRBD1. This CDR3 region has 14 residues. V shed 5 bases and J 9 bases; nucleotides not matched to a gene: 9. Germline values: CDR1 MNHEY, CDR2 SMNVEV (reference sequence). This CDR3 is CASSPGQVIRPQHF. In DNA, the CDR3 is TGTGCCAGCAGTCCGGGACAGGTCATACGGCCCCAGCATTTT.

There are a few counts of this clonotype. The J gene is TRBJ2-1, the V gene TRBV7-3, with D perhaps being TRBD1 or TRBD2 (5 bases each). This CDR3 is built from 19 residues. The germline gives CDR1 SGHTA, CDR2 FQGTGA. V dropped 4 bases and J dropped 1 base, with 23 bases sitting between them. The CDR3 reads CASSSGPRAYPPSYNEQFF. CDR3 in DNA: TGTGCCAGCAGCTCGGGGCCGAGGGCCTACCCCCCATCCTACAATGAGCAGTTCTTC.

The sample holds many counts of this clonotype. The CDR3 here is CASSLEGYGEKLFF. The DNA for the CDR3 is TGTGCCAGCAGTTTAGAGGGCTACGGTGAAAAACTGTTTTTT. The rearrangement uses TRBV12-3 or TRBV12-4 and TRBJ1-4; D gene uncertain. The ends were cut back, 1 base at V and 7 bases at J, with 10 bases in the middle. The CDR3 is made up of 14 amino acids.

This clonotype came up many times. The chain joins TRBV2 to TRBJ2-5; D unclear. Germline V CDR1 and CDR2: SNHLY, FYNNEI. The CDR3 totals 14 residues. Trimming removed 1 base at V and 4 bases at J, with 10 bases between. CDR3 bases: TGTGCCAGCAGTGAAGGGACCGCATCAGAGACCCAGTACTTC. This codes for CASSEGTASETQYF. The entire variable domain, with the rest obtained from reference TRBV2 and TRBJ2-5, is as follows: EPEVTQTPSHQVTQMGQEVILRCVPISNHLYFYWYRQILGQKVEFLVSFYNNEISEKSEIFDDQFSVERPDGSNFTLKIRSTKLEDSAMYFCASSEGTASETQYFGPGTRLLVL.

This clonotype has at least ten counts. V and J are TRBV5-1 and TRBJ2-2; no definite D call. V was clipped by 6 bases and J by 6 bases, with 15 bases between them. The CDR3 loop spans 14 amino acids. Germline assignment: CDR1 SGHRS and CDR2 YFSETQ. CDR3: CASTPITGPGELFF. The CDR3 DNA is TGCGCCAGCACCCCCATCACTGGCCCCGGGGAGCTGTTTTTT.

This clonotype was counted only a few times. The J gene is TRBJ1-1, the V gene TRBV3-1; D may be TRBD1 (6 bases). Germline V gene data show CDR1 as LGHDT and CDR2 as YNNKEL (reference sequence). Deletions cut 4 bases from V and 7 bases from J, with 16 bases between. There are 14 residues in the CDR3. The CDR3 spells CASSPGAGAFEAFF. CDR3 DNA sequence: TGTGCCAGCAGCCCTGGGGCAGGGGCGTTTGAAGCTTTCTTT.

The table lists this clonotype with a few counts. CDR3 DNA: TGTGCCAGCACCCCAGCGGCAGGGAAAAAACTGTTTTTT. Amino acids: CASTPAAGKKLFF. The chain carries TRBV7-9 and TRBJ1-4; possibly TRBD1 for D (5 bases). Trimming cost V 7 bases and J 9 bases, with 15 bases left between them. The CDR3 is 13 amino acids. Germline V gives CDR1 SEHNR, CDR2 FQNEAQ (reference sequence).

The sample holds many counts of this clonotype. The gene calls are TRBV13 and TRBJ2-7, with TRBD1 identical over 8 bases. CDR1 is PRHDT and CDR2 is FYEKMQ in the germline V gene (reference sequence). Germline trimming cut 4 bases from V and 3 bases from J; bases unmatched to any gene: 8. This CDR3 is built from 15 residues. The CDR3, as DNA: TGTGCCAGCAGCTCCGCAGGGGGCGGAAGCTACGAGCAGTACTTC. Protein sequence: CASSSAGGGSYEQYF. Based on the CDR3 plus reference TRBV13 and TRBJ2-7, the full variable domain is AAGVIQSPRHLIKEKRETATLKCYPIPRHDTVYWYQQGPGQDPQFLISFYEKMQSDKGSIPDRFSAQQFSDYHSELNMSSLELGDSALYFCASSSAGGGSYEQYFGPGTRLTVT.

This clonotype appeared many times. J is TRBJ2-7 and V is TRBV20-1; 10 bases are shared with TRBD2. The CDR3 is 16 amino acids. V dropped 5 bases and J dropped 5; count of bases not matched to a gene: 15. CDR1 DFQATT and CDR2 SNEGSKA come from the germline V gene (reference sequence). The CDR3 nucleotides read TGCAGTGCTTCCGAGGCTAGCGGGAGTAAGTTCGACGAGCAGTACTTC. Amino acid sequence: CSASEASGSKFDEQYF.

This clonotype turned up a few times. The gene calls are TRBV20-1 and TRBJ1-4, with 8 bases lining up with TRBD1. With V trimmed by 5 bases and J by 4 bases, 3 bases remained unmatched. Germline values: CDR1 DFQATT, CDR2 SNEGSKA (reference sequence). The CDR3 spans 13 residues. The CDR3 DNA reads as TGCAGTGCTGGACAGGGTGGTAATGAAAAACTGTTTTTT. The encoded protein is CSAGQGGNEKLFF.

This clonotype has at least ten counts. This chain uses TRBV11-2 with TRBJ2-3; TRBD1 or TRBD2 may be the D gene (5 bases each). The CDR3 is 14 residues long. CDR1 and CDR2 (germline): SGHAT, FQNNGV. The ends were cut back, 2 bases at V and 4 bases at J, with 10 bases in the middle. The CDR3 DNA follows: TGTGCCAGCAGCTTATATCAGGGAGCAGATACGCAGTATTTT. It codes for CASSLYQGADTQYF.

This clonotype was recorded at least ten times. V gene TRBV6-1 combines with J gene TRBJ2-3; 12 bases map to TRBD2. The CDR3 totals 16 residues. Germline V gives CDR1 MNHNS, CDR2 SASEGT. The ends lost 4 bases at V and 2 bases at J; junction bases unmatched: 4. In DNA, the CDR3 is TGTGCCAGCAGTGCTCTAGCGGGAGGGGTCACAGATACGCAGTATTTT. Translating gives CASSALAGGVTDTQYF.

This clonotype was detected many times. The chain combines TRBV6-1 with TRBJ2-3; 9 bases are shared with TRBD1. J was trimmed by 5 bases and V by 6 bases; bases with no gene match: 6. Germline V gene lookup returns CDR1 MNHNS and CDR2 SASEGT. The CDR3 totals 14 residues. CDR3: CASRRDRAGDTQYF. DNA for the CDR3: TGTGCCAGCAGAAGGGACAGGGCGGGAGATACGCAGTATTTT.

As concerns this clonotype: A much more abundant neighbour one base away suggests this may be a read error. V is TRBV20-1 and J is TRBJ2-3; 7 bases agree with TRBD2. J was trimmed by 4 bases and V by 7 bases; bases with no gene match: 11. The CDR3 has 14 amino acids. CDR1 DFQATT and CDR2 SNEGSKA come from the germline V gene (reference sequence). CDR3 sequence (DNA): TGCAGTGGTAGGAGGGCGGGAGTCTCAGATACGCAGTATTTT. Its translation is CSGRRAGVSDTQYF.

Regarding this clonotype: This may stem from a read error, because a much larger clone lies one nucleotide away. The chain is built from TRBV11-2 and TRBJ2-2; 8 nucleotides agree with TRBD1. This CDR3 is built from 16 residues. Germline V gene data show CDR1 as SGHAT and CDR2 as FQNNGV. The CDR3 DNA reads TGTGCCGGCAGCCTTCAGGGGGCGCGAAACACCGGGGAGCTGTTTTTT. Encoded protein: CAGSLQGARNTGELFF.

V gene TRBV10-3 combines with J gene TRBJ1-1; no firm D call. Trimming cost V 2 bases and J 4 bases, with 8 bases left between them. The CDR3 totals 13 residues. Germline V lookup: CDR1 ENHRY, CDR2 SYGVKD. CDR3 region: CAISERPVTEAFF. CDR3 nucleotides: TGTGCCATCAGTGAGAGGCCAGTCACTGAAGCTTTCTTT.

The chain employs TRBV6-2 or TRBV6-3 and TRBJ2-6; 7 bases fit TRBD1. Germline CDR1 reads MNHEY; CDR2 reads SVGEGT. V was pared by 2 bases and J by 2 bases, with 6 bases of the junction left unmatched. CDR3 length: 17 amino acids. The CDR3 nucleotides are TGTGCCAGCAGTTACGAGACAGGGACAGCTGGGGCCAACGTCCTGACTTTC. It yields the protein CASSYETGTAGANVLTF.

CDR3 sequence reads: CASSLDGIGNTIYF. The DNA of the CDR3 is TGTGCCAGCAGCTTGGATGGGATCGGAAACACCATATATTTT. The rearrangement links TRBV7-9 to TRBJ1-3, with D unclear. Germline loops: CDR1 SEHNR, CDR2 FQNEAQ (reference sequence). Trimming took off 3 bases at V and 4 bases at J, with 10 bases between the two ends. This CDR3 contains 14 residues.

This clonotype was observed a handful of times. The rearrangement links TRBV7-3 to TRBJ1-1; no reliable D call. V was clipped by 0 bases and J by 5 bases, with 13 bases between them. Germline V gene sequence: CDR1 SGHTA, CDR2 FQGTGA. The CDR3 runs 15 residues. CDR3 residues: CASSLTVGSDTEAFF. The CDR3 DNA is TGTGCCAGCAGCTTAACGGTTGGCTCCGATACTGAAGCTTTCTTT.

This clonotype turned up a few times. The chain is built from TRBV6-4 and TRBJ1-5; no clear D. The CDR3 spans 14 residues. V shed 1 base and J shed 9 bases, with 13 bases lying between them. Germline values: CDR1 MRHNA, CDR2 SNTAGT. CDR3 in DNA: TGTGCCAGCAGTGACTGGATAACGGGGAGGCCCCAGCATTTT. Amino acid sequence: CASSDWITGRPQHF.

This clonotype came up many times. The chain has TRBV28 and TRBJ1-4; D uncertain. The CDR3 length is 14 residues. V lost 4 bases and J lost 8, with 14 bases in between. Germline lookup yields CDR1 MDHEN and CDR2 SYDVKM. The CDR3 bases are TGTGCCAGCAGTTCTGGTGCGGCGGGGGAAAAACTGTTTTTT. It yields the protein CASSSGAAGEKLFF. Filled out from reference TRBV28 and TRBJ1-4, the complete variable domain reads DVKVTQSSRYLVKRTGEKVFLECVQDMDHENMFWYRQDPGLGLRLIYFSYDVKMKEKGDIPEGYSVSREKKERFSLILESASTNQTSMYLCASSSGAAGEKLFFGSGTQLSVL.